This T cell receptor beta chain originates from a study of T cells in Graves' hyperthyroidism and ophthalmopathy. For the study at large: Peripheral blood samples were taken at initial diagnosis, prior to any treatment. Study-level findings and limits: In the blood, most expanded thyroid clonotypes above 0.001 appeared as well. Stable hyperthyroidism and ophthalmopathy were separated using 13 V-J signatures.

This clonotype was observed at least ten times. Its specificity is unknown. It was 8 to 10 ml of fresh peripheral blood that supplied the PBMCs. The TCR beta CDR3 regions underwent amplification using RNA transcripts as the source. First-round RT-PCR targeting the TCR CDR3 was performed with the HTBI primer set. TCRdb re-called the multiplex PCR reads with MiXCR, one entry per CDR3 protein. The sample consists of about 480,000 distinct CDR3 sequences, about an eighth of them appearing once. Germline-derived CDR1 and CDR2 are SNHLY and FYNNEI. V was cut by 3 bases and J by 8 bases, with 15 bases left in between. This CDR3 spans 14 amino acids.

Sequenced sample: blood. The chain carries TRBV2 and TRBJ2-3, with D maybe TRBD2 (6 bases). The source is a woman under 30 with Graves' hyperthyroidism. The CDR3 region is CASSEGGPAGTQYF. Written as DNA, the CDR3 is TGTGCCAGCAGTGAGGGGGGTCCCGCGGGTACGCAGTATTTT.